One and the same sample provided the 22 T cell receptor beta chains below, sequenced in a study of shared clonotypes between healthy human individuals. Naive-designated CD8 cells lacked CD45RO, were positively enriched for CCR7, and omitted terminally differentiated effector memory CD45RA+ cells. Here immunoSEQ multiplex PCR was the method, and the copy in TCRdb shows in-frame clones only, minus some. The sample holds about 2.1 million clones, around 93% seen once. Source material: naive CD8+ T cells from PBMCs. The source is a man younger than 35 in good health. Some clones in this sample may be carry-over from other donors' samples.

On this clone: Within the sample, other DNA sequences also encode this same CDR3. V gene TRBV29-1 combines with J gene TRBJ2-7; D is perhaps TRBD1 or TRBD2 (5 bases each). The CDR3 consists of 12 residues. Germline assignment: CDR1 SQVTM and CDR2 ANQGSEA. Trimming cost V 6 bases and J 4 bases, with 13 bases left between them. This CDR3 is CSVGTPFYEQYF. The DNA of the CDR3 is TGCAGCGTAGGGACCCCTTTTTACGAGCAGTACTTC.

This clone was counted once. V gene TRBV7-6 combines with J gene TRBJ1-3; 7 bases line up with TRBD1. Germline V CDR1 and CDR2: SGHVS, FNYEAQ. The CDR3 has 16 amino acids. J gave up 0 bases and V 5 bases, and 7 bases lay outside the gene matches. The CDR3: CASSHPRGGSGNTIYF. DNA of the CDR3: TGTGCCAGCAGCCACCCCAGGGGGGGCTCTGGAAACACCATATATTTT.

The chain couples TRBV20-1 to TRBJ2-7; no clear D gene. V was trimmed by 1 base and J by 12 bases, leaving 13 bases between them. This CDR3 spans 11 amino acids. CDR1 and CDR2 from the germline V gene are DFQATT and SNEGSKA (reference sequence). In nucleotides, the CDR3 is TGCAGTGCTAGAGTAGAGCCTGGGCGGTACTTC. It specifies CSARVEPGRYF.

This CDR3 reads CASSPGSYNEQFF. The CDR3 DNA reads as TGTGCCAGCAGCCCTGGGTCCTACAATGAGCAGTTCTTC. The chain recombines TRBV4-2 with TRBJ2-1, with D unresolved. This CDR3 has 13 residues. The V end lost 4 bases, the J end lost 1 base, and 5 bases lay between the germline ends. Per the germline V gene, CDR1 is LGHNA and CDR2 is YNFKEQ.

The chain is built from TRBV6-4 and TRBJ2-1; 7 bases fit TRBD2. The CDR3 totals 15 residues. J was trimmed by 6 bases and V by 0 bases; bases with no gene match: 5. Germline V gives CDR1 MRHNA, CDR2 SNTAGT. CDR3 loop: CASSDSPGGVNEQFF. CDR3 coding DNA: TGTGCCAGCAGTGACTCGCCGGGAGGAGTCAATGAGCAGTTCTTC.

V and J are TRBV5-1 and TRBJ2-5, with 11 bases identical to TRBD1. CDR1 SGHRS and CDR2 YFSETQ come from the germline V gene. Unmatched junction bases numbered 5, after V lost 4 bases and J lost 3 bases. CDR3 length: 15 residues. CDR3 nucleotides: TGCGCCAGCAGCGGGGACAGGGGGAAGGAAGAGACCCAGTACTTC. Its translation is CASSGDRGKEETQYF.

The V call is TRBV28, the J call TRBJ2-1; TRBD1 matches at 9 bases. Trimming cost V 3 bases and J 6 bases; bases outside gene matches: 9. This CDR3 is 16 amino acids long. Per the germline V gene, CDR1 is MDHEN and CDR2 is SYDVKM. CDR3 coding DNA: TGTGCCAGCAGTTTCTGGGGACAGGGTACGCGCAATGAGCAGTTCTTC. Translated: CASSFWGQGTRNEQFF.

As regards this clone: Other nucleotide sequences from this sample produce the same CDR3. This sequence joins TRBV27 and TRBJ2-4; D call uncertain. Trimming stripped 6 bases from V and 7 bases from J, with 10 bases between. Germline V CDR1 and CDR2: MNHEY, SMNVEV (reference sequence). This CDR3 has 12 amino acids. In DNA, the CDR3 is TGTGCCAGCAGCCCTGGTTGGAACATTCAGTACTTC. Translation: CASSPGWNIQYF.

About this clone: Other DNA sequences in the sample encode the same CDR3. CDR3 sequence reads: CASSAGQGGTEAFF. CDR3 bases: TGTGCCAGCAGCGCAGGACAGGGAGGGACTGAAGCTTTCTTT. The chain is built from TRBV9 and TRBJ1-1, with TRBD1 matching over 8 bases. Germline trimming cut 3 bases from V and 5 bases from J; bases unmatched to any gene: 6. The CDR3 totals 14 residues. Per the germline V gene, CDR1 is SGDLS and CDR2 is YYNGEE.

The rearrangement links TRBV9 to TRBJ1-2, with a weak D call TRBD1 (6 bases). This CDR3 is 14 amino acids long. Germline V gene data show CDR1 as SGDLS and CDR2 as YYNGEE. V lost 4 bases and J 7 bases, leaving 17 bases between the germline ends. CDR3 sequence (DNA): TGTGCCAGCAGCCCCCTGGGGGGGCTGAGTGGCTACACCTTC. Its protein is CASSPLGGLSGYTF.

For this clone: Additional DNA sequences in this sample encode the identical CDR3. The chain recombines TRBV6-1 with TRBJ1-3; D gene ambiguous. The V end lost 1 base, the J end lost 0 bases, and 4 bases lay between the germline ends. The CDR3 covers 14 residues. CDR1 is MNHNS, CDR2 SASEGT, per germline. For the CDR3, the DNA is TGTGCCAGCAGTGAAGGGAGCTCTGGAAACACCATATATTTT. Amino acids: CASSEGSSGNTIYF.

This clone was counted a single time. The chain joins TRBV14 to TRBJ2-7; maybe TRBD1 (6 bases). This CDR3 comprises 13 residues. Trimming shortened V by 5 bases and J by 3 bases, and 11 bases separated the two germline ends. In germline, CDR1 is SGHDN, CDR2 FVKESK. This chain's CDR3 is CASSARQVYEQYF. The CDR3 nucleotides are TGTGCCAGCAGCGCGCGACAGGTCTACGAGCAGTACTTC.

The chain has TRBV19 and TRBJ2-2; no clear D gene. Germline CDR1 and CDR2: LNHDA and SQIVND (reference sequence). The CDR3 runs to 16 residues. Between the trimmed V and J ends, which lost 8 bases and 1 base, there was a span of 17 bases. CDR3 in DNA: TGTGCCAGTTATGGCCGCACTCTTCAGAACACCGGGGAGCTGTTTTTT. Translated, it gives CASYGRTLQNTGELFF.

This rearrangement joins TRBV11-2 to TRBJ2-6; D is ambiguous. This CDR3 spans 15 amino acids. Looked up from germline, CDR1 is SGHAT and CDR2 is FQNNGV. Deletions cut 5 bases from V and 4 bases from J, with 12 bases between. In nucleotides, the CDR3 is TGTGCCAGCAGCCCCCCTTACATCGGGGCCAACGTCCTGACTTTC. This codes for CASSPPYIGANVLTF.

This clone was counted a few times. This chain joins TRBV19 and TRBJ1-5; TRBD1 might be the D (6 bases). The germline V gene encodes CDR1 LNHDA and CDR2 SQIVND (reference sequence). The CDR3 length is 15 residues. V was shortened by 5 bases and J by 7 bases, with 18 bases between the two germline ends. Here the CDR3 reads CASSPLGGAWQPQHF. In DNA form, the CDR3 reads TGTGCCAGTAGTCCCCTTGGGGGGGCATGGCAGCCCCAGCATTTT.

This chain joins TRBV4-1 and TRBJ1-2; D gene ambiguous. The V gene lost 2 bases and the J gene lost 6 bases, with 7 bases spanning the gap. Germline-derived CDR1 and CDR2 are MGHRA and YSYEKL. This CDR3 has 12 residues. CDR3 in DNA: TGCGCCAGCAGCCAAAGCGCTGATGGCTACACCTTC. Its translation is CASSQSADGYTF.

The chain carries TRBV12-5 and TRBJ2-3; no clear D gene. The germline V gene has CDR1 LGHNT and CDR2 FRNRAP. Trimming removed 2 bases from V and 5 bases from J, with 5 bases in between. The length of the CDR3 is 12 residues. The CDR3 sequence: CASGLSVDTQYF. CDR3 nucleotides: TGTGCTAGTGGTTTGTCGGTAGATACGCAGTATTTT.

V is TRBV28 and J is TRBJ2-5, with TRBD2 matching over 8 bases. Germline V lookup: CDR1 MDHEN, CDR2 SYDVKM. The V gene end was trimmed by 11 bases and the J gene end by 5 bases; junction bases not matched to a gene: 25. The length of the CDR3 is 18 residues. This chain's CDR3 is CAVALGTGGPWSRETQYF. CDR3 coding DNA: TGTGCCGTCGCCCTGGGGACGGGAGGGCCCTGGAGTCGGGAGACCCAGTACTTC. The full variable domain, with the rest looked up from reference TRBV28 and TRBJ2-5, is DVKVTQSSRYLVKRTGEKVFLECVQDMDHENMFWYRQDPGLGLRLIYFSYDVKMKEKGDIPEGYSVSREKKERFSLILESASTNQTSMYLCAVALGTGGPWSRETQYFGPGTRLLVL.

The J gene is TRBJ2-2, the V gene TRBV11-2, with D uncertain. V was trimmed by 4 bases and J by 1 base, leaving 13 bases between them. The CDR3 spans 16 residues. Germline CDR1 and CDR2: SGHAT and FQNNGV. The CDR3 nucleotides read TGTGCCAGCAGCTGGCCCGACGGCGGGAACACCGGGGAGCTGTTTTTT. It translates to CASSWPDGGNTGELFF.

The chain recombines TRBV13 with TRBJ2-1; D is perhaps TRBD1 (6 bases). This CDR3 is 19 amino acids long. Germline V gene lookup returns CDR1 PRHDT and CDR2 FYEKMQ (reference sequence). Trimming cost V 2 bases and J 1 base, with 21 bases left between them. CDR3 DNA sequence: TGTGCCAGCAGCTTAAGGGGCGGGCCACAGGGATCGTCCTACAATGAGCAGTTCTTC. This sequence encodes CASSLRGGPQGSSYNEQFF.

For this clone: This same CDR3 is encoded by further DNA sequences in the sample. The V gene is TRBV6-6, the J gene TRBJ2-7, with TRBD2 matching 7 bases. The CDR3 has 11 residues. With V trimmed by 9 bases and J by 6 bases, 5 bases remained unmatched. Germline CDR1 and CDR2: MNHNY and SVGAGI (reference sequence). CDR3 amino acids: CASGPGGEQYF. Here the CDR3 DNA reads TGTGCCAGTGGGCCGGGGGGCGAGCAGTACTTC.

The chain uses TRBV19 and TRBJ2-7; unclear D gene. CDR1 is LNHDA, CDR2 SQIVND, per germline (reference sequence). Trimming shortened V by 7 bases and J by 3 bases, and 10 bases separated the two germline ends. The CDR3 has 12 amino acids. CDR3 residues: CASTPRNYEQYF. The CDR3, as DNA: TGTGCCAGTACGCCACGCAACTACGAGCAGTACTTC.